The rows below give T cell receptor beta chains drawn from one sample of a study of cytomegalovirus exposure and HLA in healthy donors. Libraries were prepared by immunoSEQ multiplex PCR; TCRdb keeps only in-frame clonotypes and omits some of them. Counted here are about 190,000 clones, roughly four fifths occurring once; the ten biggest clones make up about 3%. The specimen was PBMCs. The receptors originated from a woman in her thirties in good health and CMV-seropositive. CDR3s include the opening cysteine and the closing phenylalanine or tryptophan. Each record gives: D gene, J gene, clone size, V gene, CDR3 DNA, CDR3 protein. A D gene is named only where the DNA matches it firmly. Not every row has a clone size; where given, it reads once, few, many or a size class.

d_call: TRBD1; j_call: TRBJ1-1; clone_size: .; v_call: TRBV5-6; cdr3_nt: TGTGCCAGCAGCTTGGGCGGACAGGGGCTAAACACTGAAGCTTTCTTT; cdr3_aa: CASSLGGQGLNTEAFF
d_call: .; j_call: TRBJ2-5; clone_size: .; v_call: TRBV19; cdr3_nt: TGTGCCAGTAGCCTTCAAGGACGCGGGCTCGCGGAGACCCAGTACTTC; cdr3_aa: CASSLQGRGLAETQYF
d_call: TRBD2; j_call: TRBJ2-3; clone_size: .; v_call: TRBV13; cdr3_nt: TGTGCCAGCAGCCCAGACTTAGCGGGAGGGGGCACAGATACGCAGTATTTT; cdr3_aa: CASSPDLAGGGTDTQYF
d_call: TRBD2; j_call: TRBJ2-5; clone_size: .; v_call: TRBV28; cdr3_nt: TGTGCCAGCAGTTCCTTCGGGGGGGGTCGGGAGACCCAGTACTTC; cdr3_aa: CASSSFGGGRETQYF
d_call: .; j_call: TRBJ1-1; clone_size: .; v_call: TRBV7-9; cdr3_nt: TGTGCCAGCAGCTTAGGTGAACAGGTGTACCCTGAAGCTTTCTTT; cdr3_aa: CASSLGEQVYPEAFF
d_call: TRBD1; j_call: TRBJ2-3; clone_size: .; v_call: TRBV7-9; cdr3_nt: TGTGCCAGCAGGTCATACAGGGGTGACACAGATACGCAGTATTTT; cdr3_aa: CASRSYRGDTDTQYF
d_call: TRBD2; j_call: TRBJ2-3; clone_size: few; v_call: TRBV28; cdr3_nt: TGTGCCAGCAGTCATCTAGCGGGGGAGAGCACAGATACGCAGTATTTT; cdr3_aa: CASSHLAGESTDTQYF
d_call: .; j_call: TRBJ1-4; clone_size: .; v_call: TRBV2; cdr3_nt: TGTGCCAGCAGTGAGCAGCGACAGTCAACTAATGAAAAACTGTTTTTT; cdr3_aa: CASSEQRQSTNEKLFF
d_call: .; j_call: TRBJ2-1; clone_size: .; v_call: TRBV5-4; cdr3_nt: TGTGCCAGCAGCTTGTCGTACAATGAGCAGTTCTTC; cdr3_aa: CASSLSYNEQFF
d_call: TRBD1; j_call: TRBJ1-1; clone_size: .; v_call: TRBV19; cdr3_nt: TGTGCCAGTAAACGACAGGGTGAAGCTTTCTTT; cdr3_aa: CASKRQGEAFF
d_call: .; j_call: TRBJ2-5; clone_size: .; v_call: TRBV9; cdr3_nt: TGTGCCAGCAGCGTCGCCTGGGGGGACCAAGAGACCCAGTACTTC; cdr3_aa: CASSVAWGDQETQYF
d_call: TRBD2; j_call: TRBJ2-5; clone_size: few; v_call: TRBV11-3; cdr3_nt: TGTGCCAGCAGCTTATTATCTGGGGCGGGAGGGCCAGGGGAGACCCAGTACTTC; cdr3_aa: CASSLLSGAGGPGETQYF
d_call: .; j_call: TRBJ2-7; clone_size: .; v_call: TRBV7-9; cdr3_nt: TGTTCCAGCAGCTTAGTATACGGCTACGAGCAGTACTTC; cdr3_aa: CSSSLVYGYEQYF
d_call: .; j_call: TRBJ1-1; clone_size: few; v_call: TRBV6-1; cdr3_nt: TGTGCCAGCCCCCCCTTCAGGGAGGACACTGAAGCTTTCTTT; cdr3_aa: CASPPFREDTEAFF
d_call: TRBD1; j_call: TRBJ1-2; clone_size: .; v_call: TRBV28; cdr3_nt: TGTGCCGCCCGGACAGGGAAGGGCTACACCTTC; cdr3_aa: CAARTGKGYTF
d_call: TRBD1; j_call: TRBJ1-5; clone_size: .; v_call: TRBV28; cdr3_nt: TGTGCCAGCAGCCCGGACAGGACCCTCAATCAGCCCCAGCATTTT; cdr3_aa: CASSPDRTLNQPQHF
d_call: .; j_call: TRBJ2-7; clone_size: .; v_call: TRBV18; cdr3_nt: TGTGCCAGCTCTGGATCAGACGGGTACGAGCAGTACTTC; cdr3_aa: CASSGSDGYEQYF
d_call: .; j_call: TRBJ1-2; clone_size: .; v_call: TRBV18; cdr3_nt: TGTGCCAGCTCACCCGGGAGGGTTCGTGGCTACACCTTC; cdr3_aa: CASSPGRVRGYTF
d_call: .; j_call: TRBJ2-1; clone_size: .; v_call: TRBV5-1; cdr3_nt: TGCGCCAGCAGCTTGCCAGGACAGTACAATGAGCAGTTCTTC; cdr3_aa: CASSLPGQYNEQFF
d_call: TRBD1; j_call: TRBJ2-1; clone_size: .; v_call: TRBV7-7; cdr3_nt: TGTGCTAGCACCGTTGGGACAGGAAACAATGAGCAGTTCTTC; cdr3_aa: CASTVGTGNNEQFF
d_call: .; j_call: TRBJ2-3; clone_size: .; v_call: TRBV7-6; cdr3_nt: TGTGCCAGCAGCTTAGGCACTGCGAGTACAGATACGCAGTATTTT; cdr3_aa: CASSLGTASTDTQYF
d_call: TRBD2; j_call: TRBJ2-1; clone_size: once; v_call: TRBV28; cdr3_nt: TGTGCCAGCAGTATTCGGTCTAGCGGGAGGCGTTCCTACAATGAGCAGTTCTTC; cdr3_aa: CASSIRSSGRRSYNEQFF
d_call: .; j_call: TRBJ2-7; clone_size: few; v_call: TRBV21-1; cdr3_nt: TGTGCCAGCAGCAAAGCTCGTACAGGGGCCGCAACCTACGAGCAGTACTTC; cdr3_aa: CASSKARTGAATYEQYF
d_call: TRBD2; j_call: TRBJ2-2; clone_size: .; v_call: TRBV28; cdr3_nt: TGTGCCAGCAGTCGACTAGCGGGAGGCGACACCGGGGAGCTGTTTTTT; cdr3_aa: CASSRLAGGDTGELFF
d_call: .; j_call: TRBJ2-7; clone_size: .; v_call: TRBV4-2; cdr3_nt: TGTGCCAGCAGCCAAGCCGGAGGTCCCTACGAGCAGTACTTC; cdr3_aa: CASSQAGGPYEQYF
d_call: .; j_call: TRBJ1-1; clone_size: few; v_call: TRBV27; cdr3_nt: TGTGCCAGCAGTTTGTACGGGACTTACACTGAAGCTTTCTTT; cdr3_aa: CASSLYGTYTEAFF
d_call: .; j_call: TRBJ1-1; clone_size: .; v_call: TRBV7-9; cdr3_nt: TGTGCCAGCAGCTTAGGGGCAGGGTCGAACACTGAAGCTTTCTTT; cdr3_aa: CASSLGAGSNTEAFF
d_call: TRBD2; j_call: TRBJ2-2; clone_size: once; v_call: TRBV27; cdr3_nt: TGTGCCAGCAGTACAGCGGCCAGAGCGGGAATAGCCGGGGAGCTGTTTTTT; cdr3_aa: CASSTAARAGIAGELFF
d_call: TRBD2; j_call: TRBJ2-1; clone_size: once; v_call: TRBV5-1; cdr3_nt: TGCGCCAGCAGCTTGAGGGGCGGGGGCTACAATGAGCAGTTCTTC; cdr3_aa: CASSLRGGGYNEQFF
d_call: TRBD1; j_call: TRBJ1-5; clone_size: .; v_call: TRBV27; cdr3_nt: TGTGCCAGCAGTTTGCACGGACAGGGACAGCCCCAGCATTTT; cdr3_aa: CASSLHGQGQPQHF
d_call: .; j_call: TRBJ2-7; clone_size: few; v_call: TRBV11-2; cdr3_nt: TGTGCCAGCAGCTTACTACAGGGCTACGAGCAGTACTTC; cdr3_aa: CASSLLQGYEQYF
d_call: TRBD1; j_call: TRBJ2-4; clone_size: .; v_call: TRBV4-1; cdr3_nt: TGCGCCAGCAGCCAATGGGGGACAGCCTTAGAAAATCGCAAAAACATTCAGTACTTC; cdr3_aa: CASSQWGTALENRKNIQYF
d_call: .; j_call: TRBJ1-1; clone_size: .; v_call: TRBV11-2; cdr3_nt: TGTGCCAGCAGCTTAGGGGGGAGGGAGACTGAAGCTTTCTTT; cdr3_aa: CASSLGGRETEAFF